The 15 T cell receptor beta chains below come from one sample, sequenced in a study of control samples from healthy donors and cancer patients. TCRdb keeps only in-frame clones here, not all; method: immunoSEQ multiplex PCR. The data contain under 75,000 clones, 90% of them singletons. Material: PBMCs. The receptors originated from a woman in her forties or fifties with colorectal cancer.

J is TRBJ2-1 and V is TRBV9; the match to TRBD2 covers 10 bases. V shed 4 bases, J shed 13 bases, and the junction held 11 bases outside the gene matches. CDR3 length: 14 amino acids. Germline V gives CDR1 SGDLS, CDR2 YYNGEE. The CDR3 DNA sequence: TGTGCCAGCAGCTCCTCGGCGGCTAGCGGGGGACAGTTCTTC. This gives the protein CASSSSAASGGQFF.

The chain uses TRBV12-3 or TRBV12-4 and TRBJ1-2, with no clear D. The V gene lost 3 bases and the J gene lost 4 bases, with 9 bases spanning the gap. The length of the CDR3 is 13 residues. The CDR3 coding sequence is TGTGCCAGCAGTTTCCGGCAGTCCTATGGCTACACCTTC. Its protein is CASSFRQSYGYTF.

The rearrangement uses TRBV25-1 and TRBJ1-2, with a tentative D call TRBD1 (5 bases). The CDR3 loop spans 14 amino acids. Trimming cost V 4 bases and J 8 bases, with 17 bases left between them. CDR1 and CDR2 from the germline V gene are MGHDK and SYGVNS. CDR3 in amino acids: CASSGRGGSSGYTF. DNA of the CDR3: TGTGCCAGCAGTGGACGGGGGGGTTCTAGCGGCTACACCTTC.

CDR3 in amino acids: CASSQATGSEAFF. CDR3 DNA sequence: TGTGCCAGCAGCCAAGCGACAGGGTCTGAAGCTTTCTTT. The rearrangement links TRBV4-2 to TRBJ1-1; 7 nucleotides agree with TRBD1. The CDR3 contains 13 residues. Trimming removed 1 base from V and 6 bases from J; junction bases left unmatched: 2. Germline lookup yields CDR1 LGHNA and CDR2 YNFKEQ.

This clone has just a few counts. The gene calls are TRBV10-3 and TRBJ1-1; a possible D gene is TRBD1 (6 bases). V shed 10 bases and J shed 4 bases, with 28 bases lying between them. The length of the CDR3 is 17 residues. The germline V gene has CDR1 ENHRY and CDR2 SYGVKD. DNA for the CDR3: TGTGCCAGTCGCAGGGGTCAGGGAAAGGAGAGTAGCACTGAAGCTTTCTTT. Translating gives CASRRGQGKESSTEAFF.

The CDR3 region is CASRRFDLVTDTQYF. CDR3 coding DNA: TGTGCCAGCAGACGCTTCGATCTGGTCACAGATACGCAGTATTTT. This chain connects TRBV5-6 to TRBJ2-3; D call uncertain. The V end was cut by 5 bases, the J end by 2 bases, with 15 bases between. Germline V gene lookup returns CDR1 SGHDT and CDR2 YYEEEE. This CDR3 spans 15 amino acids.

The chain employs TRBV3-1 (or the pseudogene TRBV3-2) and TRBJ2-5; TRBD1 aligns across 7 bases. Losses at the gene ends were 4 bases for V and 1 base for J; bases not matched to a gene: 9. The CDR3 extends over 16 amino acids. Germline CDR1 reads LGHDT; CDR2 reads YNNKEL (reference sequence). The CDR3 region has the DNA TGTGCCAGCAGCCGGACAGGACAGGCCCGCCAAGAGACCCAGTACTTC. This encodes CASSRTGQARQETQYF.

This chain uses TRBV5-4 with TRBJ1-5; a possible D gene is TRBD1 (6 bases). This CDR3 region has 16 residues. V dropped 0 bases and J dropped 3 bases, with 13 bases sitting between them. Germline CDR1 SGHNT, CDR2 YYREEE (reference sequence). The DNA for the CDR3 is TGTGCCAGCAGCTTGGGTCCAGGGGATCCCAATCAGCCCCAGCATTTT. Translated: CASSLGPGDPNQPQHF.

The table lists this clone with a count of one. The chain joins TRBV3-1 (or the pseudogene TRBV3-2) to TRBJ2-3; the D is unclear. This CDR3 has 15 amino acids. Trimming removed 2 bases from V and 7 bases from J, with 16 bases in between. Per germline, CDR1 LGHDT and CDR2 YNNKEL (reference sequence). The CDR3 nucleotides are TGTGCCAGCAGCCAATCCCTCGGAGTAGCCCATACGCAGTATTTT. This encodes CASSQSLGVAHTQYF.

This clone was recorded once. The chain uses TRBV10-3 and TRBJ2-7; 8 bases match TRBD1. Germline values: CDR1 ENHRY, CDR2 SYGVKD. The CDR3 contains 14 residues. V was pared by 3 bases and J by 1 base, with 2 bases of the junction left unmatched. The CDR3 is CAISDGQGSYEQYF. CDR3 DNA sequence: TGTGCCATCAGTGACGGACAGGGTTCCTACGAGCAGTACTTC.

The gene calls are TRBV7-9 and TRBJ1-2; D possibly corresponds to TRBD1 (6 bases). CDR3 size: 12 residues. The germline CDR1 and CDR2 sequences are SEHNR and FQNEAQ (reference sequence). V lost 3 bases and J 8 bases, leaving 10 bases between the germline ends. The CDR3 sequence is CASSFDGGGYTF. Here the CDR3 DNA reads TGTGCCAGCAGCTTTGACGGGGGCGGCTACACCTTC.

This clone has a handful of counts. The rearrangement joins TRBV19 to TRBJ2-5; TRBD2 is a possible D gene (6 bases). Trimming left V 3 bases short and J 2 bases short, with 13 bases between. This CDR3 is built from 15 residues. The V gene's germline CDR1 is LNHDA and CDR2 SQIVND (reference sequence). The CDR3, as DNA: TGTGCCAGTAGTATTCAGGGACTCGAGCAAGAGACCCAGTACTTC. This sequence encodes CASSIQGLEQETQYF. Complete variable domain (other parts from reference TRBV19 and TRBJ2-5): DGGITQSPKYLFRKEGQNVTLSCEQNLNHDAMYWYRQDPGQGLRLIYYSQIVNDFQKGDIAEGYSVSREKKESFPLTVTSAQKNPTAFYLCASSIQGLEQETQYFGPGTRLLVL.

This rearrangement joins TRBV6-6 to TRBJ2-7; 10 bases are a match to TRBD1. Looked up from germline, CDR1 is MNHNY and CDR2 is SVGAGI (reference sequence). J gave up 5 bases and V 7 bases, and 14 bases lay outside the gene matches. CDR3 size: 16 residues. The DNA of the CDR3 is TGTGCCAGCACCGGACAGGGGGTGGGGAGGCGGGACGAGCAGTACTTC. Translation: CASTGQGVGRRDEQYF.

V usage is TRBV5-1 and J usage is TRBJ2-2; TRBD2 is a possible D gene (8 bases). The CDR3 is made up of 20 amino acids. Germline loops: CDR1 SGHRS, CDR2 YFSETQ. The ends were cut back, 0 bases at V and 3 bases at J, with 24 bases in the middle. The CDR3 region has the DNA TGCGCCAGCAGCTTGGTTGGGACAGATTCCTCTAGCGGGTACACCGGGGAGCTGTTTTTT. It encodes CASSLVGTDSSSGYTGELFF.

The genes are TRBV11-2 and TRBJ1-2; maybe TRBD1 (5 bases). From germline, CDR1 is SGHAT and CDR2 FQNNGV. The CDR3 loop spans 15 amino acids. V lost 5 bases and J 2 bases, leaving 15 bases between the germline ends. The CDR3 here is CASSTLGTGNYGYTF. CDR3 coding DNA: TGTGCCAGCAGCACCCTAGGGACGGGAAACTATGGCTACACCTTC.